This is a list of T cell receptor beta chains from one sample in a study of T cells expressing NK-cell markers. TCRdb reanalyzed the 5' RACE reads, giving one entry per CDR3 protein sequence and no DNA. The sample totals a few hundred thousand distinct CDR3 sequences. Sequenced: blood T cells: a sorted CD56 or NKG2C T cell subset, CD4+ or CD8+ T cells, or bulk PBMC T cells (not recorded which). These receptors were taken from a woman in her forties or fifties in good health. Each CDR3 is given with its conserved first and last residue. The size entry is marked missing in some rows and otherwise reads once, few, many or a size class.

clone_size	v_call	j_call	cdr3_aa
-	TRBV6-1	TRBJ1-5	CASSVRQRGNQPQHF
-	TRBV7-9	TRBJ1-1	CASSFGAGSSSTEAFF
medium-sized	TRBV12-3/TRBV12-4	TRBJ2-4	CASSLAELAKNIQYF
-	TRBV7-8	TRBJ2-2	CASSIGRGVSGELFF
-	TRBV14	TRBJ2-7	CASSQTSYEQYF
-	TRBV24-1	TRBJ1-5	CATSDSRPPISNQPQHF
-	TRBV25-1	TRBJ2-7	CATSGTITYEQYF
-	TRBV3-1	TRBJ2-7	CASAYRVSNEQYF
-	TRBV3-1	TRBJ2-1	CASERAGIYNEQFF
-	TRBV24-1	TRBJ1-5	CATSDSTGGQPQHF
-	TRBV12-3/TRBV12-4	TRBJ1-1	CASSRLGPTEAFF
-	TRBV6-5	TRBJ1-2	CASSYLPGHGYTF
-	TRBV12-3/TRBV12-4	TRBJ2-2	CASSLGWPGGGGELFF
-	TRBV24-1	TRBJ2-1	CATSERDRSYNEQFF
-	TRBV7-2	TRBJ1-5	CASSLARGRRNQPQHF
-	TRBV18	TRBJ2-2	CASSPLGETGELFF
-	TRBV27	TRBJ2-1	CASRSTGTTPYNEQFF